The entry that follows covers one T cell receptor (beta chain) sequence. Its matching antigen is unknown. This entry belongs to a study of Ad26.COV2.S vaccination and SARS-CoV-2 variants. Assay: immunoSEQ multiplex PCR; the TCRdb copy retains only in-frame clones and omits some. In the table there are hundreds of thousands of clones, 92% of which are singletons. The CDR3 contains 13 residues. Germline V CDR1 and CDR2: SGHRS, YFSETQ. V was clipped by 4 bases and J by 5 bases; unmatched bases: 4. Study findings and constraints: The placebo group had lower spike-specific TCR breadth than the vaccine recipients did.

The chain employs TRBV5-1 and TRBJ2-7, with 9 bases identical to TRBD1. Sequenced material: peripheral blood, taken after recovery from COVID-19. The TCR originated in a human donor who had recovered from COVID-19. CDR3 loop: CASSRDRVNEQYF. The CDR3 nucleotides read TGCGCCAGCAGCCGGGACAGGGTGAACGAGCAGTACTTC.